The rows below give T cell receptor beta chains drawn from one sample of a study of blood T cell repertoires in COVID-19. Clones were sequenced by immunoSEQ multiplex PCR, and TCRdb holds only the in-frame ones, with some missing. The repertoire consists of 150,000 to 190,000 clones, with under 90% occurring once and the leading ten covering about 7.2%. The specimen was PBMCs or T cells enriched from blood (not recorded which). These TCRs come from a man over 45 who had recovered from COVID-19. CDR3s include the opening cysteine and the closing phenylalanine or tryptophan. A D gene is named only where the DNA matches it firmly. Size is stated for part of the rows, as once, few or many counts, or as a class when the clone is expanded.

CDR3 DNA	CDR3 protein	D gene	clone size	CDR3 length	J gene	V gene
TGTGCCAGCTCACCGGGCAGGGGAAACATTCAGTACTTC	CASSPGRGNIQYF	NA	NA	13	TRBJ2-4	TRBV18
TGCGCCAGCAGCTTGGACAGCCCTAGCACAGATACGCAGTATTTT	CASSLDSPSTDTQYF	NA	NA	15	TRBJ2-3	TRBV5-1
TGCGCCAGCAGCGTACAGGGCGGGAACACTGAAGCTTTCTTT	CASSVQGGNTEAFF	NA	NA	14	TRBJ1-1	TRBV5-1
TGTGCCATCAGTGAGTCCTGGGGGGGCCGAAACACCATATATTTT	CAISESWGGRNTIYF	NA	NA	15	TRBJ1-3	TRBV10-3
TGTGCCAGCAGCACAGAGCAAACCTATGGCTACACCTTC	CASSTEQTYGYTF	NA	once	13	TRBJ1-2	TRBV11-1
TGCAGTGCTACTCGCACAGATACGCAGTATTTT	CSATRTDTQYF	NA	NA	11	TRBJ2-3	TRBV20-1
TGTGCCTGGATGATAGCGGGGTTTGACACCGGGGAGCTGTTTTTT	CAWMIAGFDTGELFF	TRBD2	NA	15	TRBJ2-2	TRBV30
TGTGCCAGCAGCTCTGGGGGCCTCTCCTACAATGAGCAGTTCTTC	CASSSGGLSYNEQFF	NA	NA	15	TRBJ2-1	TRBV7-8
TGCAGTGCTAGGAAGGGGGAGACCCAGTACTTC	CSARKGETQYF	NA	few	11	TRBJ2-5	TRBV20-1
TGTGCCAGCAGTTATCCAGGGTACCCTGAAGCTTTCTTT	CASSYPGYPEAFF	NA	few	13	TRBJ1-1	TRBV6-5
TGTGCCAGCTCACGGGGGGGTAACACTGAAGCTTTCTTT	CASSRGGNTEAFF	NA	NA	13	TRBJ1-1	TRBV18
TGTGCCTGGAATGGGGTGACAGGTCTCTATGCTGAAGCTTTCTTT	CAWNGVTGLYAEAFF	NA	NA	15	TRBJ1-1	TRBV30
TGTGCCAGCAGTTTAGGAGGGTTGGGGCCCCAGCATTTT	CASSLGGLGPQHF	NA	few	13	TRBJ1-5	TRBV27
TGTGCCAGCAGCTTGGTCGGGGGAAGCAATCAGCCCCAGCATTTT	CASSLVGGSNQPQHF	NA	NA	15	TRBJ1-5	TRBV5-6
TGTGCCAGCTCACCACAAACTAGCGGGGGGTACAATGAGCAGTTCTTC	CASSPQTSGGYNEQFF	TRBD2	NA	16	TRBJ2-1	TRBV18
TGTGCCAGCAGCCAAGGGGCGGCAGGGAACATCTTC	CASSQGAAGNIF	NA	few	12	TRBJ2-7	TRBV3-1/TRBV3-2
TGTGCCAGCAGCCCAGGGACTGTATTAGGCAATCAGCCCCAGCATTTT	CASSPGTVLGNQPQHF	NA	once	16	TRBJ1-5	TRBV7-2
TGTGCCAGCAGCCTCGGGACTAGCGGGGGATCTAGCACAGATACGCAGTATTTT	CASSLGTSGGSSTDTQYF	TRBD2	NA	18	TRBJ2-3	TRBV7-2
TGTGCCAGCAGCTTAGATCCCCAGGGGTCCACAGATACGCAGTATTTT	CASSLDPQGSTDTQYF	NA	NA	16	TRBJ2-3	TRBV11-2
TGTGCCAGCTCACAAAGGACAGGGGAAGATGGCTACACCTTC	CASSQRTGEDGYTF	TRBD1	NA	14	TRBJ1-2	TRBV18
TGTGCCAGCAGCTTAAACAGGTTGACCTATAATTCACCCCTCCACTTT	CASSLNRLTYNSPLHF	NA	NA	16	TRBJ1-6	TRBV13
TGTGCCAGCAGCTTTTGGGGGCCACGGAGTAATGAGCAGTTCTTC	CASSFWGPRSNEQFF	NA	NA	15	TRBJ2-1	TRBV5-6
TGTGCCAGCAGCTTAGGTCCGGGAAGAACCGGGGAGCTGTTTTTT	CASSLGPGRTGELFF	NA	NA	15	TRBJ2-2	TRBV7-3
TGTGCCAGCAGCTCGATCGGTCCCTACGAGCAGTACTTC	CASSSIGPYEQYF	NA	NA	13	TRBJ2-7	TRBV6-5
TGCGCCAGCAGCTTGGAGCTGACTAGCTCCTACGAGCAGTACTTC	CASSLELTSSYEQYF	NA	NA	15	TRBJ2-7	TRBV5-1
TGTGCCAGCTCACCGGGACAAGGTTTGCAGCCCCAGCATTTT	CASSPGQGLQPQHF	NA	once	14	TRBJ1-5	TRBV18
TGTGCCACCAGTGACACAACAGGGGGCGGCACCGGGGAGCTGTTTTTT	CATSDTTGGGTGELFF	TRBD1	few	16	TRBJ2-2	TRBV24-1
TGTGCCAGCAGCCCCCAGGGACAGGGGAATAGGGAGACCCAGTACTTC	CASSPQGQGNRETQYF	TRBD1	NA	16	TRBJ2-5	TRBV5-5
TGTGCCAGCAGTCTAGGGACAGGGAGGGGCACTGAAGCTTTCTTT	CASSLGTGRGTEAFF	TRBD1	many	15	TRBJ1-1	TRBV27
TGTGCCAGCAGTTGGCAGGACAGGGGGCTTTACGAGCAGTACTTC	CASSWQDRGLYEQYF	TRBD1	NA	15	TRBJ2-7	TRBV6-5
TGTGCCAGCTCACCCGAGTGGGGAGCGGGCCTCTACGAGCAGTACTTC	CASSPEWGAGLYEQYF	NA	once	16	TRBJ2-7	TRBV18
TGTGCCATCAGTATGACAGGGCTGGGACAAGAGACCCAGTACTTC	CAISMTGLGQETQYF	TRBD1	NA	15	TRBJ2-5	TRBV10-3
TGTGCCAGCTCCAGAGGGACAGGGCTAGGGACTGAAGCTTTCTTT	CASSRGTGLGTEAFF	TRBD1	NA	15	TRBJ1-1	TRBV18
TGTGCCAGTAGTATGGCCAGCGACTATGGCTACACCTTC	CASSMASDYGYTF	NA	few	13	TRBJ1-2	TRBV19
TGTGCCAGCTCATTCCCGACAGGGGGTACCGGGGAGCTGTTTTTT	CASSFPTGGTGELFF	TRBD1	few	15	TRBJ2-2	TRBV18